These T cell receptor beta chains were read from a single sample in a study of T-cell memory formation after mild COVID-19. TCRdb re-derived calls from the 5' RACE reads in MiXCR, one entry per CDR3 protein. The data hold about 110,000 distinct CDR3 sequences, with around 15% observed a single time. Material for sequencing was PBMCs or a T cell subset sorted from them (not recorded which). All receptors derive from an adult woman who had mild COVID-19 (a few samples of this study predate the infection). Cell type and time point are not known. Each CDR3 is given with its conserved first and last residue. Fields, in order: J gene, D gene, clone size, V gene, CDR3 DNA, CDR3 protein. A D gene is named only where the DNA matches it firmly. Clone size, where shown, is once, few, many, or a class for clones that have expanded.

TRBJ2-2 | - | many | TRBV20-1 | TGCAGTGCTAGAGATGCGGGGCGGGACTCCGGGGAGCTGTTTTTT | CSARDAGRDSGELFF
TRBJ2-7 | - | many | TRBV3-1 | TGTGCCAGCAGCTTACACTGGACTCGAACACGGGACGAGCAGTACTTC | CASSLHWTRTRDEQYF
TRBJ1-1 | TRBD1 | - | TRBV10-3 | TGTGCCATCAGTGGCTGGACAGGGGGCCGGACGAACACTGAAGCTTTCTTT | CAISGWTGGRTNTEAFF
TRBJ2-2 | - | - | TRBV7-8 | TGTGCCAGCAGCTTAATCACTTATGAGGCCGGGGAGCTGTTTTTT | CASSLITYEAGELFF
TRBJ2-1 | TRBD1 | - | TRBV5-6 | TGTGCCAGCAGCCCCGGGACAGGGACGGAGTTCTTC | CASSPGTGTEFF
TRBJ2-1 | TRBD2 | many | TRBV30 | TGTGCCTGGAGTGGGCGGGGGGCTACCCGGAATGAGCAGTTCTTC | CAWSGRGATRNEQFF
TRBJ2-6 | - | - | TRBV5-1 | TGCGCCAGCAGCTTGGAACCTGCCCCTGGGGCCAACGTCCTGACTTTC | CASSLEPAPGANVLTF
TRBJ2-1 | TRBD1 | - | TRBV29-1 | TGCAGCCTCGTATGGACAGGAGGCGGGCGAGAGCAGTTCTTC | CSLVWTGGGREQFF
TRBJ1-2 | - | - | TRBV6-2/TRBV6-3 | TGTGCCAGCAGTTCCGATCGCCAAACCTATGGCTACACCTTC | CASSSDRQTYGYTF
TRBJ2-1 | - | few | TRBV7-6 | TGTGCCAGCAGCTTAGTGGCAGGCCCCTCTTACAATGAGCAGTTCTTC | CASSLVAGPSYNEQFF
TRBJ2-3 | - | few | TRBV29-1 | TGCAGCGTTGAGGGGGCAGGGATTAGCACAGATACGCAGTATTTT | CSVEGAGISTDTQYF
TRBJ1-2 | TRBD1 | - | TRBV7-6 | TGTGCCAGCAGCTTAGCGGCAACAGGGGGCCAAGGCTACACCTTC | CASSLAATGGQGYTF
TRBJ1-2 | - | - | TRBV10-3 | TGTGCCATCAGTGAGACAGGAAACTATGGCTACACCTTC | CAISETGNYGYTF
TRBJ1-2 | - | - | TRBV25-1 | TGTGCCAGCAGTGACGACAGTTCCTATGGCTACACCTTC | CASSDDSSYGYTF
TRBJ2-7 | - | - | TRBV2 | TGTGCCAGCAGTGAAGCCGAGACATACTACGAGCAGTACTTC | CASSEAETYYEQYF
TRBJ2-1 | TRBD1 | - | TRBV5-1 | TGCGCCAGCAGCCTGGGGACAGGGGCCAATGAGCAGTTCTTC | CASSLGTGANEQFF
TRBJ2-4 | - | many | TRBV13 | TGTGCCAGCAGCTTAGGCTTTTCACTAGCCAAAAACATTCAGTACTTC | CASSLGFSLAKNIQYF
TRBJ1-2 | - | - | TRBV14 | TGTGCCAGCAGCCAAGTCCATGGAATCGCTAACTATGGCTACACCTTC | CASSQVHGIANYGYTF
TRBJ2-7 | - | few | TRBV6-5 | TGTGCCAGCAGTTATTCGGGACCGCGAAGCTACGAGCAGTACTTC | CASSYSGPRSYEQYF
TRBJ2-3 | - | many | TRBV12-3/TRBV12-4 | TGTGCCAGCGGTAGAGGGGCCGGCACAGATACGCAGTATTTT | CASGRGAGTDTQYF
TRBJ2-6 | TRBD1 | few | TRBV4-3 | TGCGCCAGCAGCCCAGGGACAGGGAACTCGGGGGCCAACGTCCTGACTTTC | CASSPGTGNSGANVLTF
TRBJ2-5 | TRBD1 | - | TRBV12-3/TRBV12-4 | TGTGCCAGCAGTTTAGCGAACCCGACAGGGCAAGAGACCCAGTACTTC | CASSLANPTGQETQYF
TRBJ1-5 | TRBD1 | - | TRBV5-1 | TGCGCCAGCAGCTGGGGGACAGGCCCCAATCAGCCCCAGCATTTT | CASSWGTGPNQPQHF
TRBJ2-7 | TRBD1 | - | TRBV5-1 | TGCGCCAGCAGCGCTGGTAGCACAGGGGACTACGAGCAGTACTTC | CASSAGSTGDYEQYF
TRBJ1-2 | - | few | TRBV12-3/TRBV12-4 | TGTGCCAGCAGTGACCCGGTCGCCTGGGAGAGTGGCTACACCTTC | CASSDPVAWESGYTF
TRBJ2-2 | TRBD2 | few | TRBV11-3 | TGTGCCAGCAGCACGACTAGCGGGAGGGTCGGGGCCGGGGAGCTGTTTTTT | CASSTTSGRVGAGELFF
TRBJ2-1 | TRBD2 | few | TRBV6-2/TRBV6-3 | TGTGCCAGCAGTTCCGGGACTAGCGGAAACGCCTACAATGAGCAGTTCTTC | CASSSGTSGNAYNEQFF
TRBJ2-7 | - | - | TRBV12-3/TRBV12-4 | TGTGCCAGCAGTTTAAGTGTGGACCTCTACCCCTACGAGCAGTACTTC | CASSLSVDLYPYEQYF
TRBJ2-7 | - | - | TRBV19 | TGTGCCAGTAGTCCGGGACTGGGTTCCCACGAGCAGTACTTC | CASSPGLGSHEQYF
TRBJ1-2 | - | - | TRBV4-1 | TGCGCCAGCAGCCAGGAGGACAGATCTAACTATGGCTACACCTTC | CASSQEDRSNYGYTF
TRBJ2-1 | - | - | TRBV20-1 | TGCAGTGCTAGACGCGACAGGTTCTCCTACAATGAGCAGTTCTTC | CSARRDRFSYNEQFF
TRBJ1-1 | - | - | TRBV29-1 | TGCAGCGTTGATCTCCAGGGGCGAGCTTTCTTT | CSVDLQGRAFF
TRBJ2-1 | - | - | TRBV13 | TGTGCCAGCAGCTCGACAGACCATGAGCAGTTCTTC | CASSSTDHEQFF
TRBJ2-1 | TRBD2 | few | TRBV20-1 | TGCAGTGCTAGAGCTGTAGGCGGGGGGGTGTTTGAGTTCTTC | CSARAVGGGVFEFF
TRBJ1-1 | TRBD1 | once | TRBV15 | TGTGCCACCAGCAGAGGTAAAGGGGGCATGAACACTGAAGCTTTCTTT | CATSRGKGGMNTEAFF
TRBJ2-7 | TRBD1 | - | TRBV3-1 | TGTGCCAGCAGCGCAACCGGACAGGGATTCTACGAGCAGTACTTC | CASSATGQGFYEQYF
TRBJ1-5 | - | - | TRBV5-4 | TGTGCCAGCACCGATTGGGGGAGTAATCAGCCCCAGCATTTT | CASTDWGSNQPQHF
TRBJ1-1 | - | - | TRBV9 | TGTGCCAGCAGCGTAGGTGTTCAGGGAGGGAACACTGAAGCTTTCTTT | CASSVGVQGGNTEAFF
TRBJ2-1 | - | - | TRBV19 | TGTGCCAGTAGTTGGAGGAATGAGCAGTTCTTC | CASSWRNEQFF
TRBJ2-5 | TRBD1 | few | TRBV30 | TGTGCCTGGAGTGTACATGGACAGGGGATGTCTGGAGAGACCCAGTACTTC | CAWSVHGQGMSGETQYF
TRBJ2-7 | - | few | TRBV4-1 | TGCGCCAGCAGCTATGGGCAGAGTGTCGAGCAGTACTTC | CASSYGQSVEQYF
TRBJ1-1 | TRBD1 | few | TRBV7-9 | TGTGCCAGCAGCTGGACAGGGGACACTGAAGCTTTCTTT | CASSWTGDTEAFF
TRBJ1-1 | - | few | TRBV4-2 | TGTGCCAGCAGCCAAGAAAGGGGCAGCACTGAAGCTTTCTTT | CASSQERGSTEAFF
TRBJ2-1 | - | few | TRBV5-6 | TGTGCCAGCAGCCCCCCGGCCCTAGTGCTCTCCTACAATGAGCAGTTCTTC | CASSPPALVLSYNEQFF
TRBJ1-1 | - | few | TRBV6-5 | TGTGCCAGCAGCCCCTCAAGCTTTGAAGCTTTCTTT | CASSPSSFEAFF
TRBJ2-3 | TRBD2 | - | TRBV7-6 | TGTGCCAGCAGCCTCCCCTCAGCGGGGGGTACGGATACGCAGTATTTT | CASSLPSAGGTDTQYF
TRBJ2-3 | - | few | TRBV4-1 | TGCGCCAGCAGCCAAGATATAGATACGCAGTATTTT | CASSQDIDTQYF
TRBJ2-3 | TRBD2 | - | TRBV7-6 | TGTGCCAGCAGCTCAATAGCGGGGGGAACTAGCACAGATACGCAGTATTTT | CASSSIAGGTSTDTQYF
TRBJ2-1 | - | few | TRBV7-3 | TGTGCCAGCAGCCGCTCCGGGTCCTACAATGAGCAGTTCTTC | CASSRSGSYNEQFF
TRBJ2-5 | - | - | TRBV20-1 | TGCAGTGCTAGAGATGGACGGCAACAAGAGACCCAGTACTTC | CSARDGRQQETQYF
TRBJ1-1 | - | - | TRBV19 | TGCGGTACCCGGAGTAGGAACACTGAAGCTTTCTTT | CGTRSRNTEAFF
TRBJ1-5 | - | - | TRBV27 | TGTGCCAGCAGTTTATGGGGGGGCAATCAGCCCCAGCATTTT | CASSLWGGNQPQHF
TRBJ2-2 | - | few | TRBV29-1 | TGCAGCGTTGACCCTCGAGGGAACACCGGGGAGCTGTTTTTT | CSVDPRGNTGELFF